One sample yielded the 28 T cell receptor beta chains listed below, sequenced in a study of blood T cell repertoires in COVID-19. Sequenced by immunoSEQ multiplex PCR; TCRdb stores in-frame clones only, minus some. This repertoire shows 200,000 or so clones, more than 75% found once; its top ten account for 1.9%. The material sequenced was peripheral blood. The receptors here all came from a man aged 35 to 55 with active or convalescent COVID-19.

This chain uses TRBV5-4 with TRBJ2-3; the match to TRBD2 covers 8 bases. Per germline, CDR1 SGHNT and CDR2 YYREEE (reference sequence). Trimming took 0 bases from V and 5 from J; bases not matched to a gene: 5. This CDR3 is built from 15 residues. DNA of the CDR3: TGTGCCAGCAGCTTGGCCGGGAGGGCCGGAGATACGCAGTATTTT. Amino acids: CASSLAGRAGDTQYF. Full variable domain (rest looked up from reference TRBV5-4 and TRBJ2-3): ETGVTQSPTHLIKTRGQQVTLRCSSQSGHNTVSWYQQALGQGPQFIFQYYREEENGRGNFPPRFSGLQFPNYSSELNVNALELDDSALYLCASSLAGRAGDTQYFGPGTRLTVL.

This clone was picked up one time. This chain uses TRBV4-1 with TRBJ2-7, with 9 bases matching TRBD1. Losses at the gene ends were 4 bases for V and 2 bases for J; bases not matched to a gene: 6. The germline V gene encodes CDR1 MGHRA and CDR2 YSYEKL. CDR3 size: 15 residues. CDR3 sequence reads: CASSPLGQGTYEQYF. CDR3 nucleotide sequence: TGCGCCAGCAGCCCACTCGGACAGGGGACCTACGAGCAGTACTTC.

The rearrangement uses TRBV4-1 and TRBJ1-4; D uncertain. The CDR3 is 14 residues long. V lost 6 bases and J 0 bases, leaving 8 bases between the germline ends. The germline CDR1 and CDR2 sequences are MGHRA and YSYEKL. DNA of the CDR3: TGCGCCAGCAGTCCGGTTGCAACTAATGAAAAACTGTTTTTT. It is translated as CASSPVATNEKLFF.

The chain has TRBV6-5 and TRBJ2-1; TRBD2 matches 7 bases. Germline V lookup: CDR1 MNHEY, CDR2 SVGAGI. The CDR3 spans 14 residues. J was trimmed by 7 bases and V by 8 bases; bases with no gene match: 11. CDR3 protein: CASGMGGERNEQFF. For the CDR3, the DNA is TGTGCCAGCGGTATGGGGGGGGAGCGGAATGAGCAGTTCTTC.

The V call is TRBV20-1, the J call TRBJ1-5; D ambiguous. This CDR3 spans 14 amino acids. In germline, CDR1 is DFQATT, CDR2 SNEGSKA (reference sequence). The V end was cut by 3 bases, the J end by 0 bases, with 9 bases between. Here the CDR3 reads CSASLVNSNQPQHF. For the CDR3, the DNA is TGCAGTGCTAGTCTAGTCAATAGCAATCAGCCCCAGCATTTT.

V gene TRBV4-1 combines with J gene TRBJ2-1; 10 nucleotides align to TRBD2. This CDR3 is 17 amino acids long. Losses at the gene ends were 1 base for V and 8 bases for J; bases not matched to a gene: 11. Germline lookup yields CDR1 MGHRA and CDR2 YSYEKL. The CDR3 loop is CASSQGGLAGAADEQFF. The DNA for the CDR3 is TGCGCCAGCAGCCAAGGTGGGCTAGCGGGAGCGGCGGATGAGCAGTTCTTC.

V and J are TRBV9 and TRBJ1-3; the D is unclear. V was trimmed by 0 bases and J by 0 bases, leaving 13 bases between them. CDR3 size: 17 residues. From germline, CDR1 is SGDLS and CDR2 YYNGEE. CDR3 region: CASSVEPEGFSGNTIYF. The CDR3 DNA reads as TGTGCCAGCAGCGTAGAACCGGAGGGATTCTCTGGAAACACCATATATTTT.

The chain combines TRBV7-9 with TRBJ1-5; D is undetermined. Trimming took off 1 base at V and 2 bases at J, with 12 bases between the two ends. CDR3 size: 16 residues. Per germline, CDR1 SEHNR and CDR2 FQNEAQ (reference sequence). The CDR3 reads CASSLETFSGNQPQHF. The CDR3 bases are TGTGCCAGCAGCTTAGAAACTTTCTCGGGCAATCAGCCCCAGCATTTT. Full variable domain (rest looked up from reference TRBV7-9 and TRBJ1-5): DTGVSQNPRHKITKRGQNVTFRCDPISEHNRLYWYRQTLGQGPEFLTYFQNEAQLEKSRLLSDRFSAERPKGSFSTLEIQRTEQGDSAMYLCASSLETFSGNQPQHFGDGTRLSIL.

The V and J genes are TRBV11-2 and TRBJ1-2; TRBD1 matches at 7 bases. CDR1 and CDR2 from the germline V gene are SGHAT and FQNNGV. The J segment lost 4 bases and the V segment lost 2 bases, leaving 19 bases of the junction unmatched. The CDR3 sequence is 19 residues long. CDR3 bases: TGTGCCAGCAGCTTAAACTCCGCAGGGGGGCGGGCTATGGGCTATGGCTACACCTTC. It encodes CASSLNSAGGRAMGYGYTF.

This chain connects TRBV6-6 to TRBJ1-2; maybe TRBD1 (6 bases). The V gene's germline CDR1 is MNHNY and CDR2 SVGAGI (reference sequence). The CDR3 runs to 16 residues. Deletions cut 4 bases from V and 4 bases from J, with 19 bases between. Here the CDR3 reads CASSFSTPGTSYGYTF. The CDR3 DNA reads TGTGCCAGCAGTTTCTCAACTCCCGGGACAAGCTATGGCTACACCTTC.

The chain couples TRBV5-4 to TRBJ1-5; maybe TRBD1 (5 bases). This CDR3 is built from 15 residues. V was clipped by 0 bases and J by 7 bases, with 14 bases between them. CDR1 and CDR2 from the germline V gene are SGHNT and YYREEE (reference sequence). This chain's CDR3 is CASSLDRTRGQPQHF. In DNA, the CDR3 is TGTGCCAGCAGCTTGGACAGGACCCGGGGGCAGCCCCAGCATTTT.

This clone showed up just once. The chain carries TRBV5-1 and TRBJ1-1; D uncertain. V was cut by 1 base and J by 2 bases, with 9 bases left in between. Germline V lookup: CDR1 SGHRS, CDR2 YFSETQ. This CDR3 is built from 14 residues. DNA for the CDR3: TGCGCCAGCAGCTTGTCGGGTAGCAACACTGAAGCTTTCTTT. It is translated as CASSLSGSNTEAFF.

The chain recombines TRBV28 with TRBJ2-5, with a possible D match to TRBD2 (5 bases). The V end lost 6 bases, the J end lost 1 base, and 15 bases lay between the germline ends. This CDR3 has 15 amino acids. From germline, CDR1 is MDHEN and CDR2 SYDVKM. CDR3 region: CASRLGSRLQETQYF. DNA of the CDR3: TGTGCCAGCAGACTAGGCAGCAGACTCCAAGAGACCCAGTACTTC.

This clone has more than one count but fewer than ten. This chain uses TRBV7-3 with TRBJ1-3, with a possible D match to TRBD1 (5 bases). The V gene lost 5 bases and the J gene lost 0 bases, with 14 bases spanning the gap. Looked up from germline, CDR1 is SGHTA and CDR2 is FQGTGA. This CDR3 is 16 amino acids long. CDR3 amino acids: CASSGGNESSGNTIYF. CDR3 nucleotides: TGTGCCAGCAGCGGGGGGAACGAGAGCTCTGGAAACACCATATATTTT. Drawing the rest from reference TRBV7-3 and TRBJ1-3, the complete variable domain is GAGVSQTPSNKVTEKGKYVELRCDPISGHTALYWYRQSLGQGPEFLIYFQGTGAADDSGLPNDRFFAVRPEGSVSTLKIQRTERGDSAVYLCASSGGNESSGNTIYFGEGSWLTVV.

This chain joins TRBV14 and TRBJ1-5, with 9 bases lining up with TRBD1. The CDR3 consists of 15 residues. V lost 1 base and J lost 6; bases outside the gene matches: 4. Germline-derived CDR1 and CDR2 are SGHDN and FVKESK. Written as DNA, the CDR3 is TGTGCCAGCAGCCAAGTAACAGGGGGCGGTCAGCCCCAGCATTTT. Its translation is CASSQVTGGGQPQHF.

CDR3 DNA: TGTGCCTGGTACAATCTTGGCTACACCTTC. It is translated as CAWYNLGYTF. J is TRBJ1-2 and V is TRBV30; D gene uncertain. With 5 bases removed from V and 7 bases from J, the gap between germline ends came to 8 bases. The germline gives CDR1 GTSNPN, CDR2 SVGIG (reference sequence). The CDR3 is 10 residues long. The full variable domain, rest sourced from reference TRBV30 and TRBJ1-2, is SQTIHQWPATLVQPVGSPLSLECTVEGTSNPNLYWYRQAAGRGLQLLFYSVGIGQISSEVPQNLSASRPQDRQFILSSKKLLLSDSGFYLCAWYNLGYTFGSGTRLTVV.

V and J are TRBV6-5 and TRBJ1-5, with D hard to call. CDR1 and CDR2 from the germline V gene are MNHEY and SVGAGI. The CDR3 consists of 15 residues. V lost 0 bases to trimming and J lost 1 base, with 7 bases between them. The chain's CDR3 is CASSYSRQSNQPQHF. In nucleotides, the CDR3 is TGTGCCAGCAGTTACTCGAGGCAAAGCAATCAGCCCCAGCATTTT.

The V and J genes are TRBV19 and TRBJ1-5, with D perhaps TRBD1 (6 bases). The CDR3 contains 19 residues. The germline V and J ends were trimmed by 5 bases and 0 bases, with 23 bases remaining between them. Germline V gene sequence: CDR1 LNHDA, CDR2 SQIVND (reference sequence). CDR3 nucleotides: TGTGCCAGTAGTTCCCTATACGAGACAGGCTATGATAGCAATCAGCCCCAGCATTTT. Translated: CASSSLYETGYDSNQPQHF.

This chain joins TRBV5-5 and TRBJ1-1; 8 bases are shared with TRBD1. Germline V gene data show CDR1 as SGHKS and CDR2 as YYEKEE (reference sequence). This CDR3 contains 12 residues. V lost 4 bases to trimming and J lost 10 bases; unmatched junction nucleotides: 6. Here the CDR3 DNA reads TGTGCCAGCAGCCCCGGGACAGGATCAGCTTTCTTT. This translates into CASSPGTGSAFF.

J is TRBJ2-1 and V is TRBV10-2, with D perhaps TRBD1 (6 bases). V lost 3 bases and J lost 5, with 17 bases in between. Germline V gives CDR1 WSHSY, CDR2 SAAADI. The CDR3 runs to 16 residues. The CDR3 nucleotides are TGCGCCAGCAGTGAACTCGGTCAGGGGAATAACAATGAGCAGTTCTTC. Encoded protein: CASSELGQGNNNEQFF.

This clone was observed a single time. The chain carries TRBV9 and TRBJ2-7; 7 nucleotides match TRBD2. The V segment lost 3 bases and the J segment 6 bases; nucleotides outside the gene matches: 9. This CDR3 region has 14 residues. Germline V lookup: CDR1 SGDLS, CDR2 YYNGEE. CDR3 residues: CASSEGGRISEQYF. CDR3 DNA: TGTGCCAGCAGCGAAGGCGGGAGAATAAGCGAGCAGTACTTC.

This chain connects TRBV6-5 to TRBJ1-1; possible D gene TRBD1, 5 bases. V was shortened by 6 bases and J by 3 bases, with 17 bases between the two germline ends. CDR1 is MNHEY, CDR2 SVGAGI, per germline. The CDR3 length is 15 residues. The CDR3 bases are TGTGCCAGCAGGGGGGGTTTGGGGATTTACACTGAAGCTTTCTTT. Protein: CASRGGLGIYTEAFF.

This sequence joins TRBV7-6 and TRBJ2-1; D gene uncertain. The CDR3 spans 13 residues. Germline V gene data show CDR1 as SGHVS and CDR2 as FNYEAQ. Trimming took off 0 bases at V and 4 bases at J, with 4 bases between the two ends. The CDR3 DNA follows: TGTGCCAGCAGCTTAGCGCAGTACAATGAGCAGTTCTTC. Residues: CASSLAQYNEQFF.

V usage is TRBV12-5 and J usage is TRBJ2-7, with no clear D. V lost 3 bases and J lost 6, with 6 bases in between. Per germline, CDR1 LGHNT and CDR2 FRNRAP. The CDR3 is 11 amino acids. As DNA, the CDR3 is TGTGCTAGTGGTTTTTGGGCCGAGCAGTACTTC. Translated: CASGFWAEQYF.

The gene calls are TRBV5-1 and TRBJ1-2; unclear D gene. The CDR3 spans 16 residues. The V and J ends lost 0 bases and 0 bases respectively, with 12 bases between them. Germline CDR1 is SGHRS and CDR2 is YFSETQ. The CDR3 spells CASSLEMDSANYGYTF. In DNA form, the CDR3 reads TGCGCCAGCAGCTTGGAAATGGACTCAGCTAACTATGGCTACACCTTC.

J is TRBJ2-7 and V is TRBV6-2 or TRBV6-3, with 12 bases that match TRBD2. Germline V gene data show CDR1 as MNHEY and CDR2 as SVGEGT. After removal of 8 bases from V and 5 bases from J, the junction contained 10 bases not matched to a gene. The CDR3 extends over 15 amino acids. The CDR3 loop is CASCPSGRAGHEQYF. DNA for the CDR3: TGTGCCAGCTGCCCTAGCGGGAGGGCCGGGCACGAGCAGTACTTC.

The V and J genes are TRBV18 and TRBJ1-4, with 7 bases aligning to TRBD1. CDR1 KGHSH and CDR2 LQKENI come from the germline V gene. The CDR3 extends over 13 amino acids. The trim removed 4 bases at V and 8 bases at J, leaving 4 bases unmatched. The CDR3 DNA follows: TGTGCCAGCTCACAGGGGGCATACGAAAAACTGTTTTTT. Its protein product is CASSQGAYEKLFF.

The J gene is TRBJ2-6, the V gene TRBV5-5; no definite D call. Deletions cut 4 bases from V and 0 bases from J, with 8 bases between. The CDR3 sequence is 15 residues long. CDR1 and CDR2 (germline): SGHKS, YYEKEE (reference sequence). CDR3 amino acids: CASSPGASGANVLTF. The CDR3 nucleotides are TGTGCCAGCAGCCCCGGAGCCTCTGGGGCCAACGTCCTGACTTTC.